These 9 T cell receptor beta chains share one sample of origin, sequenced in a study of CD8 T cells in cerebrospinal fluid in Alzheimer's disease. TCRdb re-called the 10x single-cell sequencing reads; every CDR3 protein appears as one record, without DNA. This table lists 1,400 to 1,500 distinct CDR3 sequences. The sample taken for sequencing was cerebrospinal fluid. These receptors all stem from a human donor with Alzheimer's disease.

This clonotype is identified as medium-sized from frequency. The V gene is TRBV3-1, the J gene TRBJ2-2; TCRdb designates TRBD2, a call that cannot be tested without DNA. Germline lookup yields CDR1 LGHDT and CDR2 YNNKEL (reference sequence). The CDR3 consists of 15 residues. The CDR3 spells CASSHFSSFPGELFF.

Frequency places this clonotype as large (0.1 to 1%). The gene calls are TRBV7-7 and TRBJ1-4; TCRdb's D call of TRBD1 is untestable without DNA. Germline V CDR1 and CDR2: SSHAT, FNYEAQ (reference sequence). The CDR3 contains 13 residues. The CDR3: CASSAYPYEKLFF.

This clonotype is large by frequency. J is TRBJ1-2 and V is TRBV3-1. CDR3 length: 14 residues. CDR1 is LGHDT, CDR2 YNNKEL, per germline (reference sequence). This chain's CDR3 is CASSQEGQTHGYTF.

This clonotype registers medium-sized by frequency. The chain couples TRBV6-5 to TRBJ1-1; checking the TCRdb D call of TRBD1 is not possible without DNA. The germline V gene has CDR1 MNHEY and CDR2 SVGAGI. The CDR3 extends over 16 amino acids. The CDR3 loop reads CASSKRWRWMNTEAFF.

This clonotype is identified as large from frequency. The chain employs TRBV21-1 and TRBJ2-1; the TCRdb D gene call, TRBD2, has no DNA to confirm it. TRBV21-1 is a documented pseudogene. The CDR3 loop spans 16 amino acids. Here the CDR3 reads CASSKPPGGPYNEQFF.

By frequency, this clonotype is medium-sized. The J gene is TRBJ1-1, the V gene TRBV6-1. The CDR3 contains 13 residues. CDR1 and CDR2 from the germline V gene are MNHNS and SASEGT. The CDR3 reads CASKEGLGAWAFF.

This clonotype is medium-sized by frequency. The chain combines TRBV2 with TRBJ1-2; TCRdb's D call, TRBD1, is unchecked because there is no DNA. The CDR3 loop spans 15 amino acids. The germline gives CDR1 SNHLY, CDR2 FYNNEI. CDR3 in amino acids: CASSEVRDGTSGYTF.

In terms of frequency, this clonotype is medium-sized. The chain combines TRBV5-6 with TRBJ1-2. This CDR3 has 14 amino acids. The V gene's germline CDR1 is SGHDT and CDR2 YYEEEE. CDR3 protein: CASSLARPLYGYTF.

Its frequency marks this clonotype as large (0.1 to 1%). The chain links TRBV2 to TRBJ2-5; TCRdb names TRBD1, which stays unverified in the absence of DNA. The CDR3 consists of 14 residues. CDR1 and CDR2 (germline): SNHLY, FYNNEI. The CDR3 loop is CAGSVLTGQETQYF.